This record looks at one TCR beta chain sequence and its context. The antigen is undetermined. The data are from a study of beta chain features in type 1 diabetes. General study points: Individuals with type 1 diabetes displayed fewer insertions and more deletions at VDJ junctions. Shorter TCRB CDR3s, moderately but significantly so, marked every one of the four CD4+ subsets in Type 1 diabetes patients.

With 2 bases clipped from V and 7 bases from J, the junction kept 12 bases outside the gene matches. CDR1 and CDR2 (germline): SGHDN, FVKESK. The CDR3 covers 17 residues. The investigators reverse transcribed all of the isolated RNA, so they sequenced expressed TCRB transcripts. Data came from immunoSEQ multiplex PCR; TCRdb stores just in-frame clones and leaves some out. Among under 550,000 clones listed, about an eighth were seen once. Purities in excess of 95% were seen in all sorted populations. The chain carries TRBV14 and TRBJ2-1; 9 bases match TRBD2. The sample taken for sequencing was naive CD4+ T cells from blood. This TCR derives from a woman under 30 in good health. The CDR3 DNA reads as TGTGCCAGCAGCCAACCTATTCTAGCGGGAAAGGGGAATGAGCAGTTCTTC. Protein: CASSQPILAGKGNEQFF.